Listed here is a single T cell receptor (beta chain). Its cognate antigen has yet to be identified. Base qualities were left out, and no much larger clone turns up one base away. Collaborating institutions collected whole blood in K2EDTA tubes following their own protocols. For TCRbeta analysis, collaborators shipped samples as frozen whole blood, isolated PBMCs, or DNA extracted from either of those sample types. CDR1 is given as SEHNR and CDR2 as FQNEAQ, both from the germline V gene (reference sequence). V sheds 1 base and J sheds 4 bases, leaving 5 bases between their ends. The CDR3 sequence holds 12 residues, the cysteine and phenylalanine included. Of the read, only the CDR3 DNA is kept; its 36 bases are in frame from base 1. This sample stems from a study of blood T cell repertoires in COVID-19 (dated by TCRdb to 2018 to 2020). With respect to the entire study: The collaborator samples originated in the United States, Italy and Spain and spanned the acute and convalescent phases of COVID-19. The samples were drawn from two sources: the first 160 participants of the ongoing ImmuneRACE study, and 950 to 1,500 subjects contributed by 6 global collaborators. Where available, HLA class I and class II types were obtained from metadata supplied by the sample provider rather than from assay-based typing. The material from the prospective study consisted of cDNA or gDNA derived from T cells, B-cell-depleted T cells, or PBMCs. Deeply sampled blood TCRbeta repertoires from subjects exposed to, actively infected with, or recovered from COVID-19 were included in the dataset. The repertoires were made available in a free public database intended to serve as a resource for research on the immune response to SARS-CoV-2. Sample metadata almost always included a de-identified subject ID, COVID-19 status, age in years and sex. On the study overall, not on this receptor specifically: The amount of clinical and demographic metadata varied by source and participant and was provided uncurated.

The immunoSEQ Assay, a bias-controlled multiplex PCR, was used to amplify TCRbeta CDR3 regions from genomic DNA. The original pipeline was this. Within the assay, amplification of reference gene primers was used to estimate how many nucleated cells each sample contained. To quantify the absolute abundance of each unique TCRbeta CDR3 rearrangement, sequence reads were collapsed and filtered. Productive Simpson clonality was computed per sample as the square root of Simpson's diversity index over productive rearrangements. As stored in TCRdb, this immuneACCESS dataset retains in-frame rearrangements with V and J assigned. A fraction of the clones does not appear; measured against another copy, unresolved V genes explain less than half of the discrepancy, and the remainder lacks a known reason. D and trimming were read from the DNA, whereas the V and J calls and clone size are those reported in that table. For this sample the table gives under 250,000 clones, of which 84% were detected only once. Of the sample, around 4% is held by the ten largest clones.

The TCR originated in a man in his forties or fifties with acute or convalescent COVID-19. Sequencing was performed on peripheral blood. This chain joins TRBV7-9 to TRBJ2-7, with the identity of the D gene unclear. Read as DNA, the sequence is TGTGCCAGCAGCTTAGTTCAGTACGAGCAGTACTTC. It specifies CASSLVQYEQYF.